Reported below is one TCR beta chain. V lost 6 bases to trimming and J lost 1 base, with 13 bases between them. CDR1 and CDR2 (germline): MGHDK, SYGVNS. The CDR3 loop spans 14 amino acids. TCRdb's copy holds only in-frame clones and misses some; the assay was immunoSEQ multiplex PCR. The sample lists some 80,000 clones; roughly nine tenths were seen once. This entry belongs to a study of technical replicates of blood from a few donors. The clonotype comes from a human donor in good health. The J gene is TRBJ2-7, the V gene TRBV25-1, with D tentatively TRBD1 (6 bases). The specimen sequenced was T cells isolated from PBMCs. The CDR3 spells CASRAGTLSYEQYF. CDR3 in DNA: TGTGCCAGCAGAGCCGGGACACTTTCCTACGAGCAGTACTTC.